The next 26 T cell receptor beta chains were all read from a single sample in a study of shared clonotypes between healthy human individuals. Assay: immunoSEQ multiplex PCR; the TCRdb copy retains only in-frame clones and omits some. This table holds fewer than 2.5 million clones, 80% to 95% found once. Source material: naive CD4+ T cells from PBMCs. Sample subset: CD45RA+ positively selected. Every receptor here comes from a man in his late teens or twenties in good health. Some clones in this sample may be carry-over from other donors' samples.

The chain joins TRBV6-5 to TRBJ2-7; 8 nucleotides agree with TRBD1. The germline V gene encodes CDR1 MNHEY and CDR2 SVGAGI. This CDR3 has 12 residues. J lost 7 bases, V lost 5 bases, and 4 bases had no gene match. The CDR3 DNA reads TGTGCCAGCAGTCGGGACAGGATAGAGCAGTACTTC. Its protein is CASSRDRIEQYF.

This clone was counted a few times. At the DNA level, this CDR3 is encoded by other sequences in the same sample as well. The chain recombines TRBV30 with TRBJ2-1, with 11 bases identical to TRBD2. The CDR3 spans 14 residues. V lost 2 bases to trimming and J lost 4 bases; unmatched junction nucleotides: 1. In germline, CDR1 is GTSNPN, CDR2 SVGIG (reference sequence). This CDR3 reads CAWSRLAGYNEQFF. CDR3 sequence (DNA): TGTGCCTGGAGTCGACTAGCGGGATACAATGAGCAGTTCTTC.

This sequence joins TRBV7-2 and TRBJ2-5; D not certain. V was cut by 5 bases and J by 5 bases, with 9 bases left in between. This CDR3 has 12 residues. CDR1 and CDR2 (germline): SGHTA, FQGNSA. DNA for the CDR3: TGTGCCAGCAGCCGTCTGGGGGAGACCCAGTACTTC. The encoded protein is CASSRLGETQYF. Full variable domain (rest looked up from reference TRBV7-2 and TRBJ2-5): GAGVSQSPSNKVTEKGKDVELRCDPISGHTALYWYRQSLGQGLEFLIYFQGNSAPDKSGLPSDRFSAERTGGSVSTLTIQRTQQEDSAVYLCASSRLGETQYFGPGTRLLVL.

The V call is TRBV5-1, the J call TRBJ2-1; 14 nucleotides line up with TRBD2. This CDR3 is 18 amino acids long. Germline CDR1 and CDR2: SGHRS and YFSETQ. J gave up 0 bases and V 2 bases, and 4 bases lay outside the gene matches. CDR3 loop: CASSLGTSGGFSYNEQFF. The CDR3 DNA reads TGCGCCAGCAGCTTAGGGACTAGCGGGGGTTTCTCCTACAATGAGCAGTTCTTC.

The chain joins TRBV11-2 to TRBJ2-1; 7 positions agree with TRBD1. CDR3 size: 13 residues. V lost 4 bases and J lost 5; bases outside the gene matches: 2. Germline V CDR1 and CDR2: SGHAT, FQNNGV. The CDR3 loop reads CASSWTGDNEQFF. For the CDR3, the DNA is TGTGCCAGCAGCTGGACAGGCGACAATGAGCAGTTCTTC.

The rearrangement uses TRBV11-2 and TRBJ1-1; no clear D gene. The CDR3 extends over 14 amino acids. Trimming left V 1 base short and J 1 base short, with 7 bases between. In germline, CDR1 is SGHAT, CDR2 FQNNGV. The CDR3 region has the DNA TGTGCCAGCAGCTTAGTTTATCAGAACACTGAAGCTTTCTTT. Translating gives CASSLVYQNTEAFF.

CDR3 in amino acids: CASSEYLLAGTETQYF. CDR3 in DNA: TGTGCCAGCAGTGAATATCTACTAGCGGGAACAGAGACCCAGTACTTC. The V and J genes are TRBV25-1 and TRBJ2-5; 10 bases are a match to TRBD2. With V trimmed by 0 bases and J by 4 bases, 5 bases remained unmatched. CDR1 MGHDK and CDR2 SYGVNS come from the germline V gene. This CDR3 is built from 16 residues. Variable domain in full (rest from reference TRBV25-1 and TRBJ2-5): EADIYQTPRYLVIGTGKKITLECSQTMGHDKMYWYQQDPGMELHLIHYSYGVNSTEKGDLSSESTVSRIRTEHFPLTLESARPSHTSQYLCASSEYLLAGTETQYFGPGTRLLVL.

The CDR3 DNA sequence: TGTGCCATCAGTGAGGACCAAGGGAAAGGCTACACCTTC. It codes for CAISEDQGKGYTF. The rearrangement joins TRBV10-3 to TRBJ1-2; no clear D gene. The V and J ends lost 2 bases and 8 bases respectively, with 12 bases between them. The length of the CDR3 is 13 residues. The germline V gene has CDR1 ENHRY and CDR2 SYGVKD.

The rearrangement uses TRBV5-4 and TRBJ2-1; either TRBD1 or TRBD2 may fit D (5 bases each). The CDR3 has 16 residues. Germline V gives CDR1 SGHNT, CDR2 YYREEE (reference sequence). Trimming removed 4 bases from V and 8 bases from J, with 22 bases in between. The CDR3 region has the DNA TGTGCCAGCAGCCTAGCCGGGACCCGCCTTAGCCATGAGCAGTTCTTC. This sequence encodes CASSLAGTRLSHEQFF.

The genes are TRBV29-1 and TRBJ1-2; D gene unclear. Trimming stripped 4 bases from V and 6 bases from J, with 15 bases between. The CDR3 length is 13 residues. CDR1 SQVTM and CDR2 ANQGSEA come from the germline V gene. The CDR3 sequence is CSVGVGQNHGYTF. The DNA for the CDR3 is TGCAGCGTTGGAGTAGGCCAGAACCATGGCTACACCTTC.

This clone was seen just once. V gene TRBV4-3 combines with J gene TRBJ1-4; TRBD1 is a possible D gene (5 bases). The V gene lost 6 bases and the J gene lost 8 bases, with 22 bases spanning the gap. This CDR3 has 16 amino acids. Germline V lookup: CDR1 LGHNA, CDR2 YSLEER. The CDR3 loop is CASSQAAAGLNEKLFF. CDR3 bases: TGCGCCAGCAGTCAGGCGGCGGCAGGGTTAAACGAAAAACTGTTTTTT.

V gene TRBV7-3 combines with J gene TRBJ1-5; D is undetermined. V was pared by 5 bases and J by 5 bases, with 7 bases between. This CDR3 spans 12 amino acids. Germline CDR1 and CDR2: SGHTA and FQGTGA. CDR3 in amino acids: CASSQNYQPQHF. CDR3 coding DNA: TGTGCCAGCAGCCAAAACTATCAGCCCCAGCATTTT.

This chain links TRBV5-6 with TRBJ1-1; 8 nucleotides agree with TRBD1. There are 17 residues in the CDR3. Germline values: CDR1 SGHDT, CDR2 YYEEEE. V lost 2 bases to trimming and J lost 2 bases; unmatched junction nucleotides: 11. The CDR3 spells CASSLLGYGTGNTEAFF. The CDR3 DNA reads as TGTGCCAGCAGCTTACTTGGTTACGGGACAGGAAACACTGAAGCTTTCTTT.

The rearrangement joins TRBV7-9 to TRBJ2-7; TRBD2 agrees at 12 bases. Germline loops: CDR1 SEHNR, CDR2 FQNEAQ (reference sequence). This CDR3 region has 15 residues. V shed 5 bases and J 8 bases; nucleotides not matched to a gene: 10. The CDR3 region is CASSDRTSGTRKQYF. The CDR3 DNA follows: TGTGCCAGCAGCGACCGGACTAGCGGGACAAGGAAGCAGTACTTC.

The genes are TRBV5-4 and TRBJ2-5; D ambiguous. Germline V gene sequence: CDR1 SGHNT, CDR2 YYREEE (reference sequence). The CDR3 consists of 15 residues. V shed 0 bases and J shed 4 bases, with 13 bases lying between them. DNA for the CDR3: TGTGCCAGCAGCTTGGATCTGAGGATGGGAGAGACCCAGTACTTC. Its protein is CASSLDLRMGETQYF.

The J gene is TRBJ2-1, the V gene TRBV27; 13 positions match TRBD2. After removal of 6 bases from V and 1 base from J, the junction contained 6 bases not matched to a gene. The CDR3 consists of 17 residues. Germline V CDR1 and CDR2: MNHEY, SMNVEV (reference sequence). The CDR3 protein is CASSRPGLAGSYNEQFF. DNA of the CDR3: TGTGCCAGCAGCCGACCGGGACTAGCGGGATCCTACAATGAGCAGTTCTTC.

With respect to this clone: A junction end diverges from the germline sequence, so it may reflect a read error. V and J are TRBV5-1 and TRBJ2-7; 8 bases map to TRBD2. This CDR3 is 15 amino acids long. CDR1 is SGHRS, CDR2 YFSETQ, per germline. CDR3 DNA sequence: TGCGCCAGCAGCTTGTCGGGAGGGACCTCCAACGAGCAGTACTTC. This gives the protein CASSLSGGTSNEQYF.

The chain combines TRBV9 with TRBJ1-1, with D perhaps TRBD1 (6 bases). The CDR3 length is 14 residues. V shed 0 bases and J shed 10 bases, with 16 bases lying between them. Germline CDR1 and CDR2: SGDLS and YYNGEE. The CDR3, as DNA: TGTGCCAGCAGCGTAGACGGGTCGTCAGGGGTAGCTTTCTTT. This encodes CASSVDGSSGVAFF.

V gene TRBV5-1 combines with J gene TRBJ2-7; 9 positions agree with TRBD1. CDR3 length: 14 residues. Germline V gene sequence: CDR1 SGHRS, CDR2 YFSETQ. J gave up 3 bases and V 4 bases, and 5 bases lay outside the gene matches. The CDR3 DNA reads TGCGCCAGCAGCAGAGAGACAGGGGGCTACGAGCAGTACTTC. Protein product: CASSRETGGYEQYF.

The chain links TRBV15 to TRBJ1-5, with TRBD1 identical over 7 bases. Per germline, CDR1 LNHNV and CDR2 YYDKDF (reference sequence). Trimming cost V 6 bases and J 6 bases; bases outside gene matches: 14. CDR3 length: 16 residues. The CDR3 nucleotides are TGTGCCACCAGTACCCCTAATGGAGGGGGCGTTCAGCCCCAGCATTTT. Its protein product is CATSTPNGGGVQPQHF.

The rearrangement joins TRBV11-2 to TRBJ2-4; possibly TRBD2 for D (5 bases). This CDR3 contains 17 residues. V shed 4 bases and J shed 0 bases, with 16 bases lying between them. Germline CDR1 SGHAT, CDR2 FQNNGV. The DNA of the CDR3 is TGTGCCAGCAGCTCGCCGGGATACCTTCTAGCCAAAAACATTCAGTACTTC. It translates to CASSSPGYLLAKNIQYF.

This clone was picked up a small number of times. DNA of the CDR3: TGTGCCTGGAACAGAATTGGAAATAGAAAACTGTTTTTT. Residues: CAWNRIGNRKLFF. This chain links TRBV30 with TRBJ1-4, with no clear D. Germline V gene lookup returns CDR1 GTSNPN and CDR2 SVGIG (reference sequence). The CDR3 is 13 amino acids. V lost 4 bases to trimming and J lost 10 bases, with 16 bases between them.

CDR3 residues: CASSLRGQEYEQYF. The CDR3 region has the DNA TGTGCCAGCAGCTTAAGGGGACAGGAATACGAGCAGTACTTC. The V and J genes are TRBV7-3 and TRBJ2-7, with 8 bases matching TRBD1. CDR3 size: 14 residues. V gave up 1 base and J gave up 4 bases; unmatched junction bases: 3. Germline CDR1 reads SGHTA; CDR2 reads FQGTGA.

This clone was found once. This sequence joins TRBV11-3 and TRBJ2-1, with D possibly being TRBD1 (5 bases). The CDR3 loop spans 15 amino acids. Between the trimmed V and J ends, which lost 6 bases and 0 bases, there was a span of 12 bases. The V gene's germline CDR1 is SGHNT and CDR2 YENEEA. Here the CDR3 DNA reads TGTGCCAGCAGTTACTCAGGGAACTCCTACAATGAGCAGTTCTTC. Its protein product is CASSYSGNSYNEQFF.

V is TRBV29-1 and J is TRBJ1-5; TRBD1 aligns across 9 bases. This CDR3 is 14 amino acids long. Germline trimming cut 4 bases from V and 4 bases from J; bases unmatched to any gene: 5. Germline V gene data show CDR1 as SQVTM and CDR2 as ANQGSEA. The CDR3 here is CSVVYGTGNQPQHF. The CDR3 DNA reads as TGCAGCGTTGTATACGGGACAGGGAATCAGCCCCAGCATTTT.

This clone was seen only a few times. Different DNA sequences within this sample yield the same CDR3. The chain carries TRBV29-1 and TRBJ2-5, with D hard to call. The V gene lost 0 bases and the J gene lost 7 bases, with 0 bases spanning the gap. The CDR3 length is 9 residues. The germline gives CDR1 SQVTM, CDR2 ANQGSEA. This CDR3 reads CSVEETQYF. The CDR3 DNA reads as TGCAGCGTTGAAGAGACCCAGTACTTC.